The next 4 T cell receptor beta chains were all read from a single sample in a study of early T cells in non-severe SARS-CoV-2 infection. MiXCR was run by TCRdb on the 5' RACE reads, yielding one entry per CDR3 protein. The sample has fewer than 65,000 distinct CDR3 sequences, approximately 13% seen once. Sequenced sample: whole blood. Receptor source: an adult who was a healthcare worker with PCR-confirmed SARS-CoV-2 infection or an uninfected control (not recorded which).

Ten or more counts support this clonotype. V usage is TRBV5-4 and J usage is TRBJ2-7; D is ambiguous. Germline V gene lookup returns CDR1 SGHNT and CDR2 YYREEE (reference sequence). Trimming pared 3 bases from V and 2 bases from J, leaving 15 bases between. The CDR3 has 15 residues. The DNA of the CDR3 is TGTGCCAGCAGCTCTGGGGTCCTGGGCCCCTACGAGCAGTACTTC. Residues: CASSSGVLGPYEQYF.

The table lists this clonotype with many counts. V is TRBV20-1 and J is TRBJ1-2; no clear D gene. The CDR3 covers 16 residues. The germline V gene has CDR1 DFQATT and CDR2 SNEGSKA (reference sequence). The V and J ends lost 1 base and 3 bases respectively, with 18 bases between them. The CDR3 coding sequence is TGCAGTGCTAGAGGTACTCAGACCCAACGGGACTATGGCTACACCTTC. This gives the protein CSARGTQTQRDYGYTF.

There are a few counts of this clonotype. The chain joins TRBV6-1 to TRBJ2-7; possibly TRBD1 or TRBD2 for D (5 bases each). The ends were cut back, 1 base at V and 5 bases at J, with 9 bases in the middle. From germline, CDR1 is MNHNS and CDR2 SASEGT. The length of the CDR3 is 13 residues. The CDR3 loop is CASSEGMGDEQYF. The CDR3, as DNA: TGTGCCAGCAGTGAAGGGATGGGGGACGAGCAGTACTTC.

V and J are TRBV28 and TRBJ2-5; 7 positions agree with TRBD2. The length of the CDR3 is 16 residues. V gave up 1 base and J gave up 2 bases; unmatched junction bases: 7. Looked up from germline, CDR1 is MDHEN and CDR2 is SYDVKM. The CDR3, as DNA: TGTGCCAGCAGTTTATCTGGGGGACTACTGCAAGAGACCCAGTACTTC. Encoded protein: CASSLSGGLLQETQYF.